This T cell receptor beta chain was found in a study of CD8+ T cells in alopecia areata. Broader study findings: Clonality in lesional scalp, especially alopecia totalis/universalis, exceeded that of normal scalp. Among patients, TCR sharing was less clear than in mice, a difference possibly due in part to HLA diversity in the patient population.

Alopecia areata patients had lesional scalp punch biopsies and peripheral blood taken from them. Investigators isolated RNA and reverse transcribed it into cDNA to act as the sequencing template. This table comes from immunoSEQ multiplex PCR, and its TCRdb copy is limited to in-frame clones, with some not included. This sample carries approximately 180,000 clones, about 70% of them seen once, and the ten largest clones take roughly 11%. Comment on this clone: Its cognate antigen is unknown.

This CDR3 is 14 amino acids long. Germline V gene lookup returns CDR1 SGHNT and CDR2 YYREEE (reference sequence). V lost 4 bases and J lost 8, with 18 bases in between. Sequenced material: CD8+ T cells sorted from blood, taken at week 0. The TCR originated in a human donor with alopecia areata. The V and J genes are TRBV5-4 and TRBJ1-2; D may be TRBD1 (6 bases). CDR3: CASSRPGEGRGYTF. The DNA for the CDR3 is TGTGCCAGCAGCCGGCCAGGGGAAGGGCGGGGCTACACCTTC.